This record looks at one TCR beta chain sequence and its context. Its specificity is unknown. This CDR3 comprises 14 residues. CDR1 SGDLS and CDR2 YYNGEE come from the germline V gene. In preparing the TRB cDNA libraries, 5' RACE with UMI labels was used. TCRdb reanalyzed the 5' RACE reads and collapses them to one entry per CDR3 protein, without DNA. The sample's table shows more than 45,000 distinct CDR3 sequences. The entry originates in a study of CXCR3-negative and CXCR3-positive naive CD8 T cells. The study's findings and limits: The TRBV-TRBJ usage of naive CXCR3-negative and CXCR3-positive cells was similar, but that of memory cells differed. Researchers report CXCR3 expression partially decreased after cryopreservation, with fresh PBMCs used in most assays. CXCR3-positive naive cells carried more hydrophobic TRB CDR3s than CXCR3-negative naive cells did. Both naive subsets had comparably high diversity; memory CD8+ cells much lower.

The chain employs TRBV9 and TRBJ2-7; TCRdb returns TRBD1, unconfirmable since there is no DNA. The receptor was isolated from a human donor in good health. Some clones in this sample may be carry-over from other donors' samples. The sequenced sample was naive CXCR3- CD8+ T cells from blood. Subset specified: CD45RO-CCR7+CD27+CD95- naive CD8+ T cells lacking CXCR3 (TNR3-). The CDR3 loop reads CASSSVSRGDEQYF.